This TCR beta chain was sequenced for a study of T cells in Graves' hyperthyroidism and ophthalmopathy. Uncontrolled infection, other autoimmune disease, pregnancy and lactation each barred patients from inclusion. Clinicians diagnosed patients from clinical symptoms, serum thyroxine and TRAb, thyroid ultrasound and orbital computed tomography. It was roughly 10 ml of fresh peripheral blood that supplied the PBMCs. The CDR3 contains 16 residues. The V gene's germline CDR1 is ENHRY and CDR2 SYGVKD. With 7 bases clipped from V and 6 bases from J, the junction kept 13 bases outside the gene matches. This clonotype has only a few counts. Researchers amplified the TCR beta CDR3 regions from RNA transcripts. HTBI primers were used for first-round RT-PCR of the TCR CDR3. TCRdb ran MiXCR on the multiplex PCR reads and lists one entry per CDR3 protein. The sample contains a few hundred thousand distinct CDR3 sequences, roughly a fifth of which appear only once.

The rearrangement links TRBV10-3 to TRBJ2-1; 9 bases line up with TRBD1. The sample consisted of blood. The receptor was isolated from a man aged 50 to 59 with Graves' ophthalmopathy. The DNA for the CDR3 is TGTGCCATCACCGAACCGGGACAGGGAAACGGCAATGAGCAGTTCTTC. As protein: CAITEPGQGNGNEQFF.